This record covers a single T cell receptor beta chain. Its antigen is not known. The record originates from a study of cytomegalovirus exposure and HLA in healthy donors. Overall study results and limits: Rare TCR sequences dominated, though some public TCRs recurred in many donors. Both high specificity and high sensitivity reportedly marked the classifier's diagnosis of cytomegalovirus status.

Method: immunoSEQ multiplex PCR; TCRdb's copy keeps in-frame clones and lacks some. The sample shows some 130,000 clones, about 88% of them seen only once. Germline CDR1 is SNHLY and CDR2 is FYNNEI. The V end lost 5 bases, the J end lost 7 bases, and 9 bases lay between the germline ends. The CDR3 spans 11 residues. Separation from the roughly 600-subject first cohort characterized the roughly 120-subject validation cohort, to which the donors belonged. Specimen: PBMCs. The receptor comes from a man younger than 45 in good health and CMV-seronegative. The V call is TRBV2, the J call TRBJ2-7; tentatively, D is TRBD2 (5 bases). CDR3 DNA: TGTGCCAGCAGTCTTCAGCGGGAGCAGTACTTC. The encoded protein is CASSLQREQYF. The full variable domain, completed using reference TRBV2 and TRBJ2-7, is EPEVTQTPSHQVTQMGQEVILRCVPISNHLYFYWYRQILGQKVEFLVSFYNNEISEKSEIFDDQFSVERPDGSNFTLKIRSTKLEDSAMYFCASSLQREQYFGPGTRLTVT.